Sequencing of this TCR beta chain was carried out in a study of identical twins. Study conclusions and caveats: Clonotypes of the beta chain that were abundant in cord blood carried fewer insertions (memory repertoires showed none). Beta out-of-frame sequences showed weaker excess sharing between twins.

TCRdb recomputed calls from the 5' RACE reads with MiXCR, one row per CDR3 protein. The data contain about 280,000 distinct CDR3 sequences, more than 6.5% of them seen just once; the ten biggest clones take up 2.1%. The V gene's germline CDR1 is SEHNR and CDR2 FQNEAQ (reference sequence). The CDR3 is made up of 16 amino acids. Trimming took 6 bases from V and 9 from J; bases not matched to a gene: 10. This clonotype was seen ten or more times. The antigen is not known. This sample also belongs to another study, concerning yellow fever vaccine responses in identical twins.

V and J are TRBV7-9 and TRBJ1-6; 11 bases fit TRBD1. Sequenced sample: memory (CD45RO+) T cells sorted from blood. The receptor was isolated from a woman aged 18-30 years in good health. The CDR3 is CASRPIPGQGVSPLHF. The CDR3, as DNA: TGTGCCAGCAGGCCAATACCGGGACAGGGGGTTTCACCCCTCCACTTT.